The T cell receptor beta chain described here comes from a study of T cells in women clearing cervical HPV infection. Trimming cost V 4 bases and J 8 bases; bases outside gene matches: 16. The CDR3 has 17 residues. Germline values: CDR1 LGHNA, CDR2 YNFKEQ. As regards this clone: From the germline J gene comes the end of the CDR3, since the read stops 3 residues before it.

TCRdb's table, derived via immunoSEQ multiplex PCR, lists solely in-frame clones and lacks some. This table lists under 50,000 clones. The sequenced sample was blood buffy coat. This receptor was identified in a woman between 18 and 70 years old with a cervical HPV16 infection that either progressed to CIN3+ or cleared (not recorded which). V is TRBV4-2 and J is TRBJ2-2, with 7 bases that match TRBD2. The sequenced CDR3 bases are TGTGCCAGCAGCCCCCCCGGACTAGTTACAAAGAGTGGGGAG. This codes for CASSPPGLVTKSGE. The full-length CDR3 reads as CASSPPGLVTKSGELFF.